Listed below are T cell receptor beta chains from one sample, sequenced in a study of blood T cell repertoires in COVID-19. The assay was immunoSEQ multiplex PCR, and TCRdb's table has in-frame clones only and misses some. The sample shows approximately 130,000 clones, 84% of them seen only once. The sequenced sample was peripheral blood. These receptors were obtained from a human donor in a cohort sampled during active COVID-19. Both conserved end residues are part of each CDR3. The D gene is left open where the match is weak. Not all rows give a size; the values are once, few, many and, for expanded clones, a class.

>18|TRBV7-6|TRBJ1-6|few|TRBD1
TGTGCCAGCAGCCCCGGCGTGGGCGGGACAGGGATTCGTTCACCCCTCCACTTT
CASSPGVGGTGIRSPLHF
>15|TRBV7-9|TRBJ2-7|.|TRBD2
TGTGCCAGCAGCGTCGGACTAGCGGGGGGTGGCGAGCAGTACTTC
CASSVGLAGGGEQYF
>13|TRBV6-5|TRBJ2-7|.|.
TGTGCCAGCAGGATTGCGGGTTCCTACGAGCAGTACTTC
CASRIAGSYEQYF
>16|TRBV29-1|TRBJ2-6|.|.
TGCAGCGTTGGCGGTCAAGGGGGTGCTGGGGCCAACGTCCTGACTTTC
CSVGGQGGAGANVLTF
>15|TRBV20-1|TRBJ2-3|.|TRBD2
TGCAGTGCTAGTCTCCGGGGGGGCCGTTCAGATACGCAGTATTTT
CSASLRGGRSDTQYF
>14|TRBV5-1|TRBJ2-3|.|TRBD1
TGCGCCAGCGAAAGAGGGGGCAGCACAGATACGCAGTATTTT
CASERGGSTDTQYF
>17|TRBV13|TRBJ2-6|.|TRBD2
TGTGCCAGCAGCTTAACTAGCGGGAGCTCTGGGGCCAACGTCCTGACTTTC
CASSLTSGSSGANVLTF
>13|TRBV3-1/TRBV3-2|TRBJ2-1|.|TRBD2
TGTGCCAGCAGCCAAGAGCGGGGGAGTGAGCAGTTCTTC
CASSQERGSEQFF
>15|TRBV19|TRBJ2-1|once|TRBD1
TGTGCCAGTAGTCCCAGACAGGGGATGGGCAATGAGCAGTTCTTC
CASSPRQGMGNEQFF
>14|TRBV7-8|TRBJ2-7|.|.
TGTGCTTCGCGAATCAGAGGGAGCTCCTACGAGCAGTACTTC
CASRIRGSSYEQYF
>15|TRBV28|TRBJ2-5|.|.
TGTGCCAGCAGTGGGGGCGGGGGCTTGCAAGAGACCCAGTACTTC
CASSGGGGLQETQYF
>14|TRBV15|TRBJ2-1|once|.
TGTGCCACCAGCACTAAATTACAGGGAACTGAGCAGTTCTTC
CATSTKLQGTEQFF
>16|TRBV25-1|TRBJ1-2|.|TRBD1
TGTGCCAGCAGTGAACTAAAGGGACAGGGAATTGGTGGCTACACCTTC
CASSELKGQGIGGYTF
>13|TRBV27|TRBJ2-7|.|TRBD1
TGTGCCAGCAGTCCCGGACAGGGTTACGAGCAGTACTTC
CASSPGQGYEQYF
>15|TRBV29-1|TRBJ1-1|.|.
TGCAGCGTTCGGGAGGATTCTGTCATGAACACTGAAGCTTTCTTT
CSVREDSVMNTEAFF
>15|TRBV7-9|TRBJ2-7|.|TRBD1
TGTGCCAGCAGCTTAACAGGACAGGGGTCCTACGAGCAGTACTTC
CASSLTGQGSYEQYF
>13|TRBV19|TRBJ2-7|once|TRBD1
TGTGCCAGTAGCGATGGGACAGGAGGTTTTCAGTACTTC
CASSDGTGGFQYF
>20|TRBV19|TRBJ1-5|once|TRBD1
TGTGCCAGTAGTATTAAGTCGACAGGGGCCCTCCCCGGTCGGGGTCAGCCCCAGCATTTT
CASSIKSTGALPGRGQPQHF
>13|TRBV5-6|TRBJ1-5|.|.
TGTGCCAGCAGCTTGGCAGGCAATCAGCCCCAGCATTTT
CASSLAGNQPQHF
>16|TRBV7-9|TRBJ2-5|.|TRBD2
TGTGCCACGACCCTGCGGCCTAGCGGGGACCAAGAGACCCAGTACTTC
CATTLRPSGDQETQYF
>14|TRBV11-2|TRBJ1-1|.|.
TGTGCCAGCAGCTTACTTTACGGGAACACTGAAGCTTTCTTT
CASSLLYGNTEAFF
>15|TRBV18|TRBJ2-1|.|TRBD1
TGTGCCAGCTCACCACCGGGACAGGGGTTTTATGAGCAGTTCTTC
CASSPPGQGFYEQFF
>15|TRBV3-1/TRBV3-2|TRBJ1-2|few|.
TGTGCCAGCAGCCAAGAGGGCAGGACAGTCTATGGCTACACCTTC
CASSQEGRTVYGYTF
>16|TRBV30|TRBJ2-6|once|TRBD2
TGTGCCTTCCTTGGGAGGGAAAGGTCTGGGGCCAACGTCCTGACTTTC
CAFLGRERSGANVLTF
>14|TRBV5-1|TRBJ1-6|.|.
TGCGCCAGCAGCTTGTATAAGGGGGATTCACCCCTCCACTTT
CASSLYKGDSPLHF
>15|TRBV7-9|TRBJ2-1|.|TRBD2
TGTGCCAGCAGCCAGACTAGCGGGGGGGCAAATGAGCAGTTCTTC
CASSQTSGGANEQFF
>13|TRBV7-9|TRBJ1-6|few|.
TGTGCCAGCAGCTTAGAACAATATTCACCCCTCCACTTT
CASSLEQYSPLHF
>14|TRBV5-1|TRBJ1-1|once|TRBD1
TGCGCCAGCAGCTTGGGGACAGGGGCCCCTGAAGCTTTCTTT
CASSLGTGAPEAFF
>14|TRBV9|TRBJ1-3|.|.
TGTGCCAGCAGCGGAGGGAGCTCTGGAAACACCATATATTTT
CASSGGSSGNTIYF
>14|TRBV7-9|TRBJ1-6|many|.
TGTGCCAGCACCTCCGGGAGGGGGAATTCACCCCTCCACTTT
CASTSGRGNSPLHF
>20|TRBV13|TRBJ1-1|many|TRBD1
TGTGCCAGCAGCTATAGCCTGGATCGGGACAGCGAACAATTGAACACTGAAGCTTTCTTT
CASSYSLDRDSEQLNTEAFF
>15|TRBV5-6|TRBJ2-3|.|TRBD1
TGTGCCAGCAGCGCACAGACAGGGCTCACAGATACGCAGTATTTT
CASSAQTGLTDTQYF
>13|TRBV5-5|TRBJ1-6|.|.
TGTGCCAGCAGCTTGGCGACAGATTCACCCCTCCACTTT
CASSLATDSPLHF
>16|TRBV27|TRBJ2-7|once|TRBD2
TGTGCCAGCAGTTTACTAGCGGGGGGGGGAGTGTACGAGCAGTACTTC
CASSLLAGGGVYEQYF
>13|TRBV5-1|TRBJ2-5|.|.
TGCGCCAGCAGCTTGGCAGGGGTGGAGACCCAGTACTTC
CASSLAGVETQYF
>19|TRBV9|TRBJ2-1|.|.
TGTGCCAGCAGCGTAGATCCCCTCTCGGCGGGGAGCTCCTACAATGAGCAGTTCTTC
CASSVDPLSAGSSYNEQFF
>16|TRBV6-2/TRBV6-3|TRBJ1-4|.|TRBD1
TGTGCCAGCAGTTTCCTTCCGGGGACAGGGCGTGAAAAACTGTTTTTT
CASSFLPGTGREKLFF